The clone carrying this T cell receptor (beta chain) appeared many times. This specimen comes from a study of T-cell reconstitution after alpha-beta-depleted transplantation in children. A TCRbeta library incorporating unique molecular identifiers was prepared. TCRdb processed the PCR reads anew with MiXCR; each CDR3 protein has one entry. The sample carries approximately 350,000 distinct CDR3 sequences, 10% to 15% recorded once. Germline V CDR1 and CDR2: SGHVS, FQNEAQ. CDR3 length: 11 residues. Trimming cost V 4 bases and J 11 bases, with 12 bases left between them. This clonotype was sampled from a human donor who donated a stem cell graft to a child with Fanconi anemia. The chain has TRBV7-8 and TRBJ2-7; no firm D call. Sequenced material: PBMCs, taken from the stem cell graft. The CDR3 DNA reads TGTGCCAGCAGCTCGAGATCTATGAAGTACTTC. Protein product: CASSSRSMKYF.